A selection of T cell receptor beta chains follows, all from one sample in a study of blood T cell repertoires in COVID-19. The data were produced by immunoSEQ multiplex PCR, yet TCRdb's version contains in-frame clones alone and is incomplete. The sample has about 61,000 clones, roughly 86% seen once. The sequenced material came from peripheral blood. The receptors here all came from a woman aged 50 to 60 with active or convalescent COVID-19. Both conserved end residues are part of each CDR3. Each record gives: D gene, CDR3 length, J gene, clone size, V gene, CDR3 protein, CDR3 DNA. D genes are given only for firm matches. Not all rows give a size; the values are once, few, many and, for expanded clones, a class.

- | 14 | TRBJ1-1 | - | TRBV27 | CASSFQHRNTEAFF | TGTGCCAGCAGTTTCCAGCACAGGAACACTGAAGCTTTCTTT
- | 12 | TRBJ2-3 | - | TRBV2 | CASSVETDTQYF | TGTGCCAGCAGTGTGGAGACAGATACGCAGTATTTT
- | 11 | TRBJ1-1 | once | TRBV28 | CASNTGIEAFF | TGTGCCAGCAATACCGGGATCGAGGCTTTCTTT
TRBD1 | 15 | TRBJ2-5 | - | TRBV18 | CASSPRQGARETQYF | TGTGCCAGCTCACCACGACAGGGGGCTAGGGAGACCCAGTACTTC
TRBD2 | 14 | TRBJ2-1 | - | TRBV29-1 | CSVATGGRADEQFF | TGCAGCGTTGCCACGGGCGGGAGGGCGGATGAGCAGTTCTTC
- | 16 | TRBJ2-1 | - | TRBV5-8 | CASSSAGGTNYNEQFF | TGTGCCAGCAGCTCGGCGGGCGGAACAAACTACAATGAGCAGTTCTTC
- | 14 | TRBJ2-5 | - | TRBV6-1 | CASSDRGLRETQYF | TGTGCCAGCAGTGATCGGGGACTCCGAGAGACCCAGTACTTC
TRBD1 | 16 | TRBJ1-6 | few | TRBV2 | CASGRETGIYNSPLHF | TGTGCCAGCGGGAGAGAGACAGGGATCTATAATTCACCCCTCCACTTT
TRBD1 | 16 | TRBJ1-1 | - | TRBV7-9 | CASSPWTGGRGTEAFF | TGTGCCAGCAGCCCTTGGACAGGGGGCAGGGGGACTGAAGCTTTCTTT
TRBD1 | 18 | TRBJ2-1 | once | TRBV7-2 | CASSLNFQGGQGSIEQFF | TGTGCCAGCAGCTTAAACTTTCAGGGGGGACAGGGTTCTATTGAGCAGTTCTTC
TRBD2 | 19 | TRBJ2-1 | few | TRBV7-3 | CASSPHRTSGRAGYNEQFF | TGTGCCAGCAGCCCCCACAGGACTAGCGGGAGGGCCGGATACAATGAGCAGTTCTTC
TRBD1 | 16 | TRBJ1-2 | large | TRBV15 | CATSRGNSAGGYGYTF | TGTGCCACCAGCAGAGGGAATTCGGCAGGGGGCTATGGCTACACCTTC
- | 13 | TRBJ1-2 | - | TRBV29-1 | CSVPTQGNYGYTF | TGCAGCGTTCCCACCCAGGGAAACTATGGCTACACCTTC
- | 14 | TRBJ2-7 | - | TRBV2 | CASLAPTGPYEQYF | TGTGCCAGCCTGGCCCCGACAGGTCCCTACGAGCAGTACTTC
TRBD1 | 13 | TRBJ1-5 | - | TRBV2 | CASGYRGNQPQHF | TGTGCCAGCGGGTACAGGGGAAATCAGCCCCAGCATTTT
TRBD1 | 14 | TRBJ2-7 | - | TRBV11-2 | CASSLGAGGYEQYF | TGTGCCAGCAGCTTAGGCGCAGGGGGCTACGAGCAGTACTTC
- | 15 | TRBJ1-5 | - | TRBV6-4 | CASSDSIGGNQPQHF | TGTGCCAGCAGTGACTCGATCGGGGGCAATCAGCCCCAGCATTTT
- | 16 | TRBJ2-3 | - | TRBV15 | CATSRERTVGWDTQYF | TGTGCCACCAGCAGAGAGCGAACGGTCGGTTGGGATACGCAGTATTTT